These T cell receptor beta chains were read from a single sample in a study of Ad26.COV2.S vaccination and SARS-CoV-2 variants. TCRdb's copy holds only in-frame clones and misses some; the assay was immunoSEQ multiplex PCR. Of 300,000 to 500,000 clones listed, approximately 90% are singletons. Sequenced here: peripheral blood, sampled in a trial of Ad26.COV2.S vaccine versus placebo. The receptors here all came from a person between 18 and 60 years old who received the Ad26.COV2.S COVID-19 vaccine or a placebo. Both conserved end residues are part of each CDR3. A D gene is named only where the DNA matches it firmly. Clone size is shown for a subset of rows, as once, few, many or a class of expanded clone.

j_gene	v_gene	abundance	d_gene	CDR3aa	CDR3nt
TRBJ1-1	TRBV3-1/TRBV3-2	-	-	CASSTRGWTEAFF	TGTGCCAGCAGCACAAGGGGGTGGACTGAAGCTTTCTTT
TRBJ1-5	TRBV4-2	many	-	CASSQEFRISNQPQHF	TGTGCCAGCAGCCAAGAGTTTCGGATTAGCAATCAGCCCCAGCATTTT
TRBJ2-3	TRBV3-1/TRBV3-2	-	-	CASSQDTLSYPQYF	TGTGCCAGCAGCCAAGATACCCTTAGCTACCCGCAGTATTTT
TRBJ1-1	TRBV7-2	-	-	CASSGAGTTYTEAFF	TGTGCCAGCAGCGGAGCCGGGACAACTTACACTGAAGCTTTCTTT
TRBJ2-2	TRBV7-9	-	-	CASSLERTNTGELFF	TGTGCCAGCAGCTTGGAGAGGACGAACACCGGGGAGCTGTTTTTT
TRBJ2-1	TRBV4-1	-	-	CASSLRRDSNEQFF	TGCGCCAGCAGCCTTCGGAGGGACAGTAATGAGCAGTTCTTC
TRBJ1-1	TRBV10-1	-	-	CASSRDGTNTEAFF	TGCGCCAGCAGTAGGGACGGAACGAACACTGAAGCTTTCTTT
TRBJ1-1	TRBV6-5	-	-	CASRETFMNTEAFF	TGTGCCAGCAGGGAGACGTTCATGAACACTGAAGCTTTCTTT
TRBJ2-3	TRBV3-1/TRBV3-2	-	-	CASSHDRDTQYF	TGTGCCAGCAGCCATGACAGGGATACGCAGTATTTT
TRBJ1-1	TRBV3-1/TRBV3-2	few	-	CASSPTGLTEAFF	TGTGCCAGCAGCCCCACAGGGCTAACTGAAGCTTTCTTT
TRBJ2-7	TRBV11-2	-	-	CASSLIRGNPYEQYF	TGTGCCAGCAGCTTAATAAGGGGGAACCCCTACGAGCAGTACTTC
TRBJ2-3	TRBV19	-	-	CASSIGASSPDTQYF	TGTGCCAGTAGTATCGGGGCTAGCTCTCCAGATACGCAGTATTTT
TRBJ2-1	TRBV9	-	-	CASSQRGGYNEQFF	TGTGCCAGCAGCCAAAGAGGGGGTTACAATGAGCAGTTCTTC
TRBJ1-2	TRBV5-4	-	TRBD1	CASSDLGTGGGYTF	TGTGCCAGCAGCGACCTCGGGACAGGGGGTGGCTACACCTTC
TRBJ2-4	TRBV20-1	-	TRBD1	CSASKQGGNIQYF	TGCAGTGCTAGTAAACAGGGGGGAAACATTCAGTACTTC
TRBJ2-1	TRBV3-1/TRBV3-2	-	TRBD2	CASSQDSSGNEQFF	TGTGCCAGCAGCCAAGATTCTAGCGGCAATGAGCAGTTCTTC
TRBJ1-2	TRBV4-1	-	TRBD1	CASSPGTGGFGYTF	TGCGCCAGCAGTCCCGGGACAGGGGGCTTTGGCTACACCTTC
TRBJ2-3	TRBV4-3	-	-	CASSQGAADTQYF	TGCGCCAGCAGCCAAGGTGCTGCAGATACGCAGTATTTT
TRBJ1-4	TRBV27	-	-	CASSLYTGGPTEKLFF	TGTGCCAGCAGTTTATATACAGGCGGCCCAACGGAAAAACTGTTTTTT
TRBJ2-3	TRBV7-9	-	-	CASSSSTGLADTQYF	TGTGCCAGCAGCTCCTCAACGGGGCTTGCAGATACGCAGTATTTT
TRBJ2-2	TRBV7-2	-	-	CASSYHGGGELTGELFF	TGTGCCAGCAGCTATCATGGCGGGGGCGAACTCACCGGGGAGCTGTTTTTT
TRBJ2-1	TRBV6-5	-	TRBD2	CASSRTSGDYNEQFF	TGTGCCAGCAGCCGGACTAGCGGGGATTACAATGAGCAGTTCTTC
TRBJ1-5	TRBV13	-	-	CASSYGGNQPQHF	TGTGCCAGCAGCTACGGGGGTAATCAGCCCCAGCATTTT
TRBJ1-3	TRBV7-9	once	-	CASSLGYSSGNTIYF	TGTGCCAGCAGTCTTGGTTACAGCTCTGGAAACACCATATATTTT
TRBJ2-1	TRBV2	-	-	CASRFWTAGFF	TGTGCCAGCAGGTTTTGGACAGCGGGGTTCTTC